Below are 13 T cell receptor beta chains sequenced from a single sample in a study of T cells in Graves' hyperthyroidism and ophthalmopathy. Amplification of TCR beta CDR3 regions used RNA as the template. The study used the HTBI primer set for a first-round RT-PCR of the TCR CDR3. TCRdb itself ran the multiplex PCR reads through MiXCR, one entry per CDR3 protein. The table shows around 500,000 distinct CDR3 sequences, with 13% to 15% occurring only once. The sequenced material came from blood. The origin of the receptors is a woman in her forties with Graves' hyperthyroidism.

This clonotype has ten or more counts. The chain employs TRBV28 and TRBJ2-7, with TRBD1 as a possible D gene (5 bases). Germline V CDR1 and CDR2: MDHEN, SYDVKM. Trimming took 7 bases from V and 6 from J, leaving 16 bases between them. CDR3 size: 13 residues. CDR3 nucleotide sequence: TGTGCCAGCACCTCTCCCAGGGCTAGCGAGCAGTACTTC. This translates into CASTSPRASEQYF.

This clonotype has only a few counts. The chain's CDR3 is CATSDLRNEQFF. The CDR3 nucleotides are TGTGCCACCAGTGATTTGCGAAATGAGCAGTTCTTC. V gene TRBV24-1 combines with J gene TRBJ2-1; the D is unclear. CDR1 is KGHDR, CDR2 SFDVKD, per germline. This CDR3 comprises 12 residues. The V and J ends lost 0 bases and 7 bases respectively, with 3 bases between them.

The CDR3 DNA follows: TGTGCCAGTAGTTTGGACAGGGTGGGCACAGATACGCAGTATTTT. Its translation: CASSLDRVGTDTQYF. This chain links TRBV19 with TRBJ2-3; TRBD1 aligns across 8 bases. CDR1 LNHDA and CDR2 SQIVND come from the germline V gene (reference sequence). The V and J ends lost 5 bases and 1 base, in that order; junction bases with no gene match: 5. CDR3 length: 15 amino acids.

This clonotype was detected many times. The chain recombines TRBV13 with TRBJ2-7; a weak D match, TRBD1 (5 bases). The CDR3 runs 13 residues. Trimming took 4 bases from V and 2 from J, leaving 9 bases between them. CDR1 is PRHDT, CDR2 FYEKMQ, per germline (reference sequence). CDR3 coding DNA: TGTGCCAGCAGCTACGGACATACCTACGAGCAGTACTTC. It specifies CASSYGHTYEQYF.

A single count supports this clonotype. The chain employs TRBV7-9 and TRBJ2-1; 9 bases agree with TRBD2. The CDR3 covers 12 residues. J lost 14 bases, V lost 5 bases, and 7 bases had no gene match. CDR1 is SEHNR and CDR2 is FQNEAQ in the germline V gene (reference sequence). The chain's CDR3 is CASSETSGQKFF. The CDR3 nucleotides read TGTGCCAGCAGCGAGACTAGCGGACAGAAGTTCTTC.

V usage is TRBV2 and J usage is TRBJ2-7; 10 positions agree with TRBD2. Trimming at V came to 3 bases and at J to 7 bases, leaving 9 bases not matched to a gene. In germline, CDR1 is SNHLY, CDR2 FYNNEI. This CDR3 is 15 amino acids long. CDR3 nucleotide sequence: TGTGCCAGCAGTGACACAGCGGGAGGGCCGGGAGAGCAGTACTTC. It yields the protein CASSDTAGGPGEQYF.

There are many counts of this clonotype. This chain joins TRBV7-3 and TRBJ2-3, with 12 bases lining up with TRBD2. J was trimmed by 0 bases and V by 5 bases; bases with no gene match: 3. The CDR3 has 16 amino acids. Germline CDR1 SGHTA, CDR2 FQGTGA. The CDR3 protein is CASSPGTSGSTDTQYF. DNA of the CDR3: TGTGCCAGCAGCCCCGGGACTAGCGGGAGCACAGATACGCAGTATTTT.

This clonotype came up many times. The chain joins TRBV12-3 or TRBV12-4 to TRBJ1-1, with D maybe TRBD1 (5 bases). The CDR3 covers 15 residues. Trimming cost V 5 bases and J 1 base, with 14 bases left between them. The CDR3 reads CASSPTPGRNTEAFF. The CDR3 DNA reads TGTGCCAGCAGTCCCACCCCAGGGCGGAACACTGAAGCTTTCTTT.

The table lists this clonotype with a few counts. V is TRBV6-1 and J is TRBJ2-3; possible D gene TRBD1, 6 bases. CDR1 is MNHNS and CDR2 is SASEGT in the germline V gene. CDR3 size: 14 residues. Trimming removed 3 bases at V and 4 bases at J, with 11 bases between. The CDR3 DNA reads TGTGCCAGCAGTGATTTTGAGGGGGCAGATACGCAGTATTTT. Translation gives CASSDFEGADTQYF.

This clonotype was counted ten times or more. This sequence joins TRBV19 and TRBJ2-6; D is uncertain. Germline V lookup: CDR1 LNHDA, CDR2 SQIVND (reference sequence). The CDR3 is 19 residues long. V lost 3 bases, J lost 0 bases, and 18 bases lay in between. The CDR3 nucleotides are TGTGCCAGTAGTATTCGACCGACCGACGTAGACTCTGGGGCCAACGTCCTGACTTTC. Translation gives CASSIRPTDVDSGANVLTF.

This clonotype was recorded many times. V and J are TRBV6-1 and TRBJ1-2; TRBD1 is a possible D gene (5 bases). CDR3 length: 13 amino acids. CDR1 is MNHNS and CDR2 is SASEGT in the germline V gene. V was trimmed by 4 bases and J by 5 bases, leaving 11 bases between them. The CDR3 nucleotides are TGTGCCAGCAGTGGGGGCTCCCCGTATGGCTACACCTTC. Protein sequence: CASSGGSPYGYTF.

This clonotype came up many times. The chain uses TRBV3-1 and TRBJ1-2; no definite D call. The CDR3 totals 14 residues. CDR1 and CDR2 (germline): LGHDT, YNNKEL (reference sequence). The V and J ends lost 1 base and 2 bases respectively, with 8 bases between them. CDR3 protein: CASSQGPTNYGYTF. The CDR3 nucleotides read TGTGCCAGCAGCCAAGGACCCACCAACTATGGCTACACCTTC.

This clonotype was counted many times. The chain couples TRBV7-3 to TRBJ2-3, with 9 bases matching TRBD1. The germline V gene has CDR1 SGHTA and CDR2 FQGTGA. V dropped 3 bases and J dropped 2; count of bases not matched to a gene: 6. The CDR3 totals 16 residues. The CDR3 protein is CASSLTTGGNTDTQYF. In DNA, the CDR3 is TGTGCCAGCAGCTTGACGACAGGGGGAAACACAGATACGCAGTATTTT.